Shown below are 21 T cell receptor beta chains from a single sample sequenced in a study of T cells in Graves' hyperthyroidism and ophthalmopathy. RNA transcripts provided the source from which TCR beta CDR3 regions were amplified. The TCR CDR3 was amplified in a first-round RT-PCR using the HTBI primer set. TCRdb itself ran the multiplex PCR reads through MiXCR, one entry per CDR3 protein. The sample has about 640,000 distinct CDR3 sequences; over 40% are singletons. Sequencing was performed on peripheral blood or thyroid tissue (not recorded which). These receptors were obtained from an adult man with Graves' disease, either hyperthyroidism or ophthalmopathy (not recorded which).

This clonotype was counted only a few times. The chain carries TRBV9 and TRBJ1-4, with no clear D. CDR1 SGDLS and CDR2 YYNGEE come from the germline V gene. The CDR3 extends over 15 amino acids. The V end lost 3 bases, the J end lost 0 bases, and 9 bases lay between the germline ends. The CDR3 is CASSDGGTTNEKLFF. The CDR3 DNA is TGTGCCAGCAGCGACGGCGGAACAACTAATGAAAAACTGTTTTTT.

On this clonotype itself: This may be a read error, as it is one base from a much larger clone. The chain uses TRBV7-2 and TRBJ1-2; possible D gene TRBD1, 6 bases. In germline, CDR1 is SGHTA, CDR2 FQGNSA. This CDR3 region has 13 residues. In nucleotides, the CDR3 is TGTGCCAGTACCTCCACAGGGCCAGATGGCCACACCTTC. As protein: CASTSTGPDGHTF. Complete variable domain (other parts from reference TRBV7-2 and TRBJ1-2): GAGVSQSPSNKVTEKGKDVELRCDPISGHTALYWYRQSLGQGLEFLIYFQGNSAPDKSGLPSDRFSAERTGGSVSTLTIQRTQQEDSAVYLCASTSTGPDGHTFGSGTRLTVV.

The sample holds one count of this clonotype. This sequence joins TRBV29-1 and TRBJ2-7, with TRBD2 identical over 7 bases. The germline V gene has CDR1 SQVTM and CDR2 ANQGSEA. The CDR3 is 14 amino acids. V trimming: 5 bases; J trimming: 7 bases; junction bases outside the gene matches: 14. The CDR3, as DNA: TGCAGCGTTCAGGCGGGGGTGAACACCGGGGAGCAGTACTTC. Its translation: CSVQAGVNTGEQYF.

About this clonotype itself: As the CDR3 is not closed by the conserved phenylalanine or tryptophan, this likely results from a read error. The DNA is omitted, as the CDR3 cannot be located on it reliably, and the CDR3 follows TCRdb's listing. The V call is TRBV20-1, the J call TRBJ2-5; the table's TRBD1 call for D was not verified on the DNA. The germline CDR1 and CDR2 sequences are DFQATT and SNEGSKA (reference sequence). The CDR3 extends over 8 residues, inclusive of both ends. CDR3 protein: CSARDPGT.

The chain joins TRBV7-2 to TRBJ2-5; TRBD2 matches 7 bases. V dropped 5 bases and J dropped 7; count of bases not matched to a gene: 19. The CDR3 runs to 17 residues. Germline V gene sequence: CDR1 SGHTA, CDR2 FQGNSA. The CDR3 protein is CASSLSGGSLGFGTQYF. The CDR3 DNA sequence: TGTGCCAGCAGCCTCTCAGGCGGGAGCTTGGGATTCGGGACCCAGTACTTC.

This clonotype was detected many times. The V gene is TRBV20-1, the J gene TRBJ2-5; D remains ambiguous. Between the trimmed V and J ends, which lost 6 bases and 4 bases, there was a span of 12 bases. Germline CDR1 reads DFQATT; CDR2 reads SNEGSKA (reference sequence). The CDR3 covers 12 residues. The CDR3 region is CSARLVGETQYF. Written as DNA, the CDR3 is TGCAGTGCCCGGCTAGTCGGAGAGACCCAGTACTTC.

This clonotype was observed a handful of times. The chain has TRBV7-9 and TRBJ1-1; a possible D gene is TRBD1 (5 bases). The CDR3 is 13 amino acids. The V gene lost 9 bases and the J gene lost 7 bases, with 18 bases spanning the gap. Germline CDR1 is SEHNR and CDR2 is FQNEAQ (reference sequence). This CDR3 reads CASVSDTLYEAFF. CDR3 nucleotide sequence: TGTGCCAGTGTTTCGGACACCCTATATGAAGCTTTCTTT. Drawing the rest from reference TRBV7-9 and TRBJ1-1, the complete variable domain is DTGVSQNPRHKITKRGQNVTFRCDPISEHNRLYWYRQTLGQGPEFLTYFQNEAQLEKSRLLSDRFSAERPKGSFSTLEIQRTEQGDSAMYLCASVSDTLYEAFFGQGTRLTVV.

The chain links TRBV2 to TRBJ1-5; unclear D gene. The germline V gene has CDR1 SNHLY and CDR2 FYNNEI. The germline V and J ends were trimmed by 8 bases and 1 base, with 9 bases remaining between them. This CDR3 spans 13 amino acids. CDR3 amino acids: CASGYYSNQPQHF. The CDR3 DNA follows: TGTGCCAGCGGTTATTACAGCAATCAGCCCCAGCATTTT.

The chain uses TRBV7-8 and TRBJ1-6; D might be TRBD1 (5 bases). This CDR3 has 15 residues. Trimming removed 1 base from V and 13 bases from J, with 17 bases in between. CDR1 SGHVS and CDR2 FQNEAQ come from the germline V gene. The CDR3 reads CASSLERGRGQPLHF. In DNA form, the CDR3 reads TGTGCCAGCAGCTTAGAACGGGGCAGAGGGCAGCCCCTCCACTTT.

This clonotype was detected only a few times. The genes are TRBV19 and TRBJ2-7; TRBD1 matches at 7 bases. Per germline, CDR1 LNHDA and CDR2 SQIVND (reference sequence). V trimming: 10 bases; J trimming: 7 bases; junction bases outside the gene matches: 13. The CDR3 runs to 13 residues. Here the CDR3 DNA reads TGTGCCACCGGGACAGTAGGTTCGGGGGAGCAGTACTTC. This gives the protein CATGTVGSGEQYF.

This clonotype was picked up many times. This rearrangement joins TRBV7-9 to TRBJ2-7; 10 bases align to TRBD2. Germline V gene data show CDR1 as SEHNR and CDR2 as FQNEAQ (reference sequence). CDR3 length: 15 amino acids. V was clipped by 5 bases and J by 2 bases; unmatched bases: 6. CDR3 region: CASSQRAGGPYEQYF. CDR3 nucleotides: TGTGCCAGCAGCCAACGAGCGGGAGGGCCCTACGAGCAGTACTTC.

The rearrangement links TRBV19 to TRBJ2-7; 12 bases align to TRBD2. The CDR3 consists of 15 residues. Unmatched junction bases numbered 7, after V lost 7 bases and J lost 3 bases. Germline assignment: CDR1 LNHDA and CDR2 SQIVND (reference sequence). CDR3 in amino acids: CASTTLAGGSYEQYF. In DNA, the CDR3 is TGTGCCAGTACCACCCTAGCGGGGGGGAGCTACGAGCAGTACTTC.

The rearrangement joins TRBV4-2 to TRBJ2-2; TRBD1 matches at 9 bases. V trimming: 6 bases; J trimming: 4 bases; junction bases outside the gene matches: 6. This CDR3 has 15 amino acids. The germline gives CDR1 LGHNA, CDR2 YNFKEQ. CDR3 region: CASRRTGASTGELFF. The CDR3 DNA follows: TGTGCCAGCAGGCGGACAGGGGCTTCCACCGGGGAGCTGTTTTTT.

This sequence joins TRBV7-2 and TRBJ1-1; D gene unclear. The germline V gene has CDR1 SGHTA and CDR2 FQGNSA. The CDR3 is 14 amino acids. Trimming took 2 bases from V and 6 from J, leaving 13 bases between them. DNA for the CDR3: TGTGCCAGCAGCTTAACTAGCCCGGCCCCTGAAGCTTTCTTT. Protein product: CASSLTSPAPEAFF.

This chain uses TRBV4-1 with TRBJ2-7, with D possibly matching TRBD1 (6 bases). V lost 3 bases to trimming and J lost 2 bases, with 17 bases between them. CDR3 length: 16 residues. CDR1 and CDR2 from the germline V gene are MGHRA and YSYEKL. The CDR3 bases are TGCGCCAGCAGCCAGACACAGGGTTTTGAGGCCTACGAGCAGTACTTC. Translation gives CASSQTQGFEAYEQYF.

In its sample, this clonotype was seen a few times. Since a much larger clone is just one base distant, this may be a read error. V is TRBV20-1 and J is TRBJ1-4; D uncertain. The length of the CDR3 is 14 residues. Deletions cut 1 base from V and 7 bases from J, with 13 bases between. Germline CDR1 DFQATT, CDR2 SNEGSKA (reference sequence). CDR3: CSARVGLSGEKLFF. CDR3 in DNA: TGCAGTGCTAGAGTTGGGCTGAGCGGTGAAAAACTGTTTTTT.

As DNA, the CDR3 is TGTGCCACCAGCAGCTTCCGAGCCAGGGGAACAGGCGAGCAGTACTTC. Amino acids: CATSSFRARGTGEQYF. The rearrangement uses TRBV15 and TRBJ2-7; possible D gene TRBD1, 6 bases. V gave up 3 bases and J gave up 6 bases, with 21 bases separating them. Germline V gene sequence: CDR1 LNHNV, CDR2 YYDKDF (reference sequence). The length of the CDR3 is 16 residues.

V gene TRBV19 combines with J gene TRBJ1-5, with TRBD1 as a possible D gene (6 bases). The germline gives CDR1 LNHDA, CDR2 SQIVND (reference sequence). V was pared by 5 bases and J by 0 bases, with 17 bases between. The CDR3 length is 17 residues. The CDR3 sequence: CASSAYPGQYSNQPQHF. CDR3 DNA sequence: TGTGCCAGTAGTGCTTACCCAGGACAGTATAGCAATCAGCCCCAGCATTTT.

For this clonotype: A much larger clone lies one base from this, so it may be a read error. V is TRBV7-2 and J is TRBJ2-5; D gene ambiguous. Germline V gene lookup returns CDR1 SGHTA and CDR2 FQGNSA. Trimming removed 8 bases from V and 1 base from J, with 8 bases in between. CDR3 size: 12 residues. The chain's CDR3 is CASGVRQETQYF. The CDR3 DNA follows: TGTGCCAGCGGCGTCCGCCAAGAGACCCAGTACTTC.

Turning to this clonotype: A much larger clone lies one base from this, so it may be a read error. V is TRBV29-1 and J is TRBJ1-1; TRBD1 agrees at 11 bases. Unmatched junction bases numbered 8, after V lost 6 bases and J lost 5 bases. The CDR3 consists of 14 residues. The germline V gene has CDR1 SQVTM and CDR2 ANQGSEA. CDR3 residues: CSVKGQGARTEAFF. DNA for the CDR3: TGCAGCGTGAAAGGACAGGGGGCGCGGACTGAAGCTTTCTTT.

Ten or more counts support this clonotype. This sequence joins TRBV7-9 and TRBJ1-4, with D tentatively TRBD1 (5 bases). The length of the CDR3 is 15 residues. Germline assignment: CDR1 SEHNR and CDR2 FQNEAQ (reference sequence). V lost 5 bases and J lost 7, with 17 bases in between. The CDR3 loop reads CASSQVDRRGEKLFF. CDR3 coding DNA: TGTGCCAGCAGCCAAGTCGACAGAAGGGGTGAAAAACTGTTTTTT.